This TCR beta chain is drawn from a study of CD8 T cells in ankylosing spondylitis. Study findings and constraints: A motif in TCR beta, a set of roughly eight highly homologous variants, appeared characteristic of ankylosing spondylitis blood.

This clonotype was observed at least ten times. Antigen: not known. CDR1 is SGHVS and CDR2 is FNYEAQ in the germline V gene. The CDR3 loop spans 14 amino acids. Trimming took 5 bases from V and 4 from J, leaving 13 bases between them. One entry per CDR3 protein results from TCRdb running MiXCR on the 5' RACE reads. The sample yields about 460,000 distinct CDR3 sequences, under 5.5% seen once. The TCR comes from a male donor with ankylosing spondylitis. The sample consisted of blood, either unsorted or a sorted T cell fraction (not recorded which). This chain connects TRBV7-6 to TRBJ2-3; possibly TRBD2 for D (5 bases). CDR3 loop: CASSPGGPADTQYF. The CDR3 DNA sequence: TGTGCCAGCAGCCCCGGCGGGCCCGCAGATACGCAGTATTTT.